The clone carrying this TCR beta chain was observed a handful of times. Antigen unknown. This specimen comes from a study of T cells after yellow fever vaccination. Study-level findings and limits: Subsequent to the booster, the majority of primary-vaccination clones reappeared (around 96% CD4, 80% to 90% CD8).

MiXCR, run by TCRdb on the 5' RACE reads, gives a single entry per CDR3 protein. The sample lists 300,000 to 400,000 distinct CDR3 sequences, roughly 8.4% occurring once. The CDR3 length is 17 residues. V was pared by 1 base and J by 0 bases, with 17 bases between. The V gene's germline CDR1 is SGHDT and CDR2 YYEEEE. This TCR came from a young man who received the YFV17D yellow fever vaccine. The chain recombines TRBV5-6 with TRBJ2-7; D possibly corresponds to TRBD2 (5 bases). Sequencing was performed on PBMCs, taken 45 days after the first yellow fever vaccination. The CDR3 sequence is CASSLSLPGKSSYEQYF. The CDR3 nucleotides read TGTGCCAGCAGCTTGTCCCTCCCGGGAAAAAGCTCCTACGAGCAGTACTTC.